This T cell receptor (beta chain) was observed in a study of blood T cell repertoires in COVID-19. At the level of the study: The samples span acute and convalescent COVID-19 from the United States, Italy and Spain. PBMCs, B-cell-depleted T cells, or T cells were the source of the cDNA or gDNA that made up the material.

CDR1 is LNHNV, CDR2 YYDKDF, per germline (reference sequence). The V end was cut by 9 bases, the J end by 1 base, with 6 bases between. The CDR3 loop spans 11 amino acids. In the source study's methods: Amplification from reference gene primers served as the basis for estimated nucleated cell counts. Sequencing was performed with immunoSEQ multiplex PCR; in TCRdb, only in-frame clones are kept and a portion is missing. V, J and clone size are taken as reported in that table, and D and trimming were inferred from the DNA itself. The data contain more than 250,000 clones, 70% to 90% of them singletons.

The sequenced sample consisted of peripheral blood. This receptor was taken from a human donor in a cohort sampled during active COVID-19. V is TRBV15 and J is TRBJ1-1; no definite D call. This CDR3 reads CATAQNTEAFF. The CDR3 nucleotides are TGTGCCACGGCCCAGAACACTGAAGCTTTCTTT.